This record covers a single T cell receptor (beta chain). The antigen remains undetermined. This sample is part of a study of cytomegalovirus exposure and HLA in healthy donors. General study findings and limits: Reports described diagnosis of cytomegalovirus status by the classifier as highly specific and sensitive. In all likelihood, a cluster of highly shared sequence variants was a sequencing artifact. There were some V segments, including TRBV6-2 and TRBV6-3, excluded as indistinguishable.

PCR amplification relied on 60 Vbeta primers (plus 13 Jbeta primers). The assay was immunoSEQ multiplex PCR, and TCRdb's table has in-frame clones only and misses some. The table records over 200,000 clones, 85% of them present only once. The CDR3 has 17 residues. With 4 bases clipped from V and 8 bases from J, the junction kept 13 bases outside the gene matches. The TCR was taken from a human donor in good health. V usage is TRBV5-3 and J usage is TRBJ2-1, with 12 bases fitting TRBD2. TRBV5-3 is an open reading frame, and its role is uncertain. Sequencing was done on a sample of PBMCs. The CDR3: CARSPETSGRVWDEQFF. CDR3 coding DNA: TGTGCCAGAAGCCCGGAGACTAGCGGGAGAGTATGGGATGAGCAGTTCTTC.